This T cell receptor beta chain stems from a study of blood T cell repertoires in COVID-19. Clones were read by immunoSEQ multiplex PCR, and TCRdb kept only the in-frame ones, dropping some. The profile shows some 200,000 clones, roughly 90% of them singletons. CDR1 and CDR2 (germline): MNHEY, SVGEGT. The CDR3 loop spans 13 amino acids. V was shortened by 6 bases and J by 4 bases, with 12 bases between the two germline ends. Material: PBMCs or T cells enriched from blood (not recorded which). The chain employs TRBV6-2 or TRBV6-3 and TRBJ1-1; the D is unclear. This clonotype was sampled from a woman aged 40-49 years with acute COVID-19. The CDR3 loop is CASSRLTATEAFF. CDR3 in DNA: TGTGCCAGCAGCCGATTAACAGCCACTGAAGCTTTCTTT.